A single sample is the source of the 28 T cell receptor beta chains below, sequenced in a study of blood T cell repertoires in COVID-19. Measured with immunoSEQ multiplex PCR; TCRdb has only the in-frame clones, and not every one. This table has tens of thousands of clones, 80% to 90% appearing once. The sample consisted of peripheral blood. Every receptor here comes from a man under 40 with active or convalescent COVID-19.

This clone showed up just once. V gene TRBV2 combines with J gene TRBJ1-2; 7 positions agree with TRBD1. Looked up from germline, CDR1 is SNHLY and CDR2 is FYNNEI. The CDR3 covers 14 residues. The V segment lost 4 bases and the J segment 5 bases; nucleotides outside the gene matches: 7. Here the CDR3 reads CASSGDSDNYGYTF. The CDR3 coding sequence is TGTGCCAGCAGTGGGGACAGTGACAATTATGGCTACACCTTC. Full variable domain (outside the CDR3, taken from reference TRBV2 and TRBJ1-2): EPEVTQTPSHQVTQMGQEVILRCVPISNHLYFYWYRQILGQKVEFLVSFYNNEISEKSEIFDDQFSVERPDGSNFTLKIRSTKLEDSAMYFCASSGDSDNYGYTFGSGTRLTVV.

V gene TRBV2 combines with J gene TRBJ1-1; D may be TRBD1 (5 bases). V gave up 4 bases and J gave up 3 bases, with 12 bases separating them. Germline V CDR1 and CDR2: SNHLY, FYNNEI. The CDR3 totals 14 residues. The CDR3 nucleotides are TGTGCCAGCAGTGGGGCAGGAGGGGACACTGAAGCTTTCTTT. This sequence encodes CASSGAGGDTEAFF.

This clone came up once. This chain uses TRBV7-3 with TRBJ2-2; 7 positions agree with TRBD2. Losses at the gene ends were 1 base for V and 3 bases for J; bases not matched to a gene: 8. Germline V CDR1 and CDR2: SGHTA, FQGTGA. The CDR3 is made up of 17 amino acids. The CDR3 DNA reads as TGTGCCAGCAGCTTAATTGGGAGGGGAAGGGACACCGGGGAGCTGTTTTTT. It translates to CASSLIGRGRDTGELFF.

As regards this clone: An end of the junction differs from the germline gene, which may be a read error. The chain joins TRBV2 to TRBJ2-1; 7 nucleotides line up with TRBD2. The CDR3 totals 15 residues. In germline, CDR1 is SNHLY, CDR2 FYNNEI. CDR3 bases: TGTGCCAGCAGAGAAGTCGGACTAGAGGCCCATGAGCAGTTCTTC. Translated, it gives CASREVGLEAHEQFF.

The chain joins TRBV2 to TRBJ1-1; D call uncertain. Germline V gives CDR1 SNHLY, CDR2 FYNNEI. This CDR3 contains 14 residues. Between the trimmed V and J ends, which lost 11 bases and 0 bases, there was a span of 16 bases. The CDR3 DNA reads as TGTGCCGGAAGCCTAGAGAGGATGAACACTGAAGCTTTCTTT. Translated, it gives CAGSLERMNTEAFF.

This chain joins TRBV10-3 and TRBJ2-7; a weak D match, TRBD2 (6 bases). Germline CDR1 ENHRY, CDR2 SYGVKD. This CDR3 is 15 amino acids long. Trimming stripped 6 bases from V and 6 bases from J, with 21 bases between. CDR3 amino acids: CAIRYGGSSTGEQYF. CDR3 sequence (DNA): TGTGCCATCAGATATGGGGGGAGCTCAACTGGCGAGCAGTACTTC.

The V call is TRBV6-2 or TRBV6-3, the J call TRBJ2-3; D gene uncertain. Between the trimmed V and J ends, which lost 4 bases and 6 bases, there was a span of 11 bases. Germline V gene data show CDR1 as MNHEY and CDR2 as SVGEGT. The CDR3 runs to 13 residues. In DNA, the CDR3 is TGTGCCAGCAGTTGGCAGTTTTGGGATACGCAGTATTTT. Translated: CASSWQFWDTQYF.

This chain joins TRBV7-2 and TRBJ2-7; tentatively, D is TRBD2 (6 bases). The V and J ends lost 3 bases and 2 bases respectively, with 11 bases between them. CDR1 is SGHTA and CDR2 is FQGNSA in the germline V gene. This CDR3 contains 14 residues. CDR3: CASSFFGGTYEQYF. CDR3 DNA sequence: TGTGCCAGCAGCTTCTTCGGGGGTACCTACGAGCAGTACTTC.

In DNA form, the CDR3 reads TGTGCCAGCAGCCACCGGGGACTAGAAGATACGCAGTATTTT. It codes for CASSHRGLEDTQYF. The chain combines TRBV7-9 with TRBJ2-3; TRBD2 aligns across 8 bases. Germline assignment: CDR1 SEHNR and CDR2 FQNEAQ (reference sequence). Trimming at V came to 5 bases and at J to 5 bases, leaving 6 bases not matched to a gene. The CDR3 length is 14 residues.

This chain joins TRBV18 and TRBJ2-1; 11 nucleotides line up with TRBD1. Germline values: CDR1 KGHSH, CDR2 LQKENI. The CDR3 has 16 amino acids. The junction had 9 bases not matched to a gene; V was cut back by 6 bases and J by 5 bases. The CDR3 coding sequence is TGTGCCAGCTCTCGGACAGGGGGCGGGTACGACAATGAGCAGTTCTTC. It is translated as CASSRTGGGYDNEQFF.

The chain couples TRBV19 to TRBJ1-1; TRBD1 agrees at 8 bases. V was pared by 4 bases and J by 6 bases, with 1 base of the junction left unmatched. The germline gives CDR1 LNHDA, CDR2 SQIVND (reference sequence). This CDR3 comprises 12 residues. The CDR3 DNA sequence: TGTGCCAGTAGTACAGGGGGCCCTGAAGCTTTCTTT. It codes for CASSTGGPEAFF.

The chain couples TRBV4-2 to TRBJ1-3, with D unresolved. With 0 bases removed from V and 1 base from J, the gap between germline ends came to 4 bases. Germline CDR1 reads LGHNA; CDR2 reads YNFKEQ. The CDR3 runs to 14 residues. In DNA form, the CDR3 reads TGTGCCAGCAGCCAAGAGCGTTCTGGAAACACCATATATTTT. This encodes CASSQERSGNTIYF.

V usage is TRBV7-8 and J usage is TRBJ2-1, with TRBD2 matching over 11 bases. The CDR3 has 15 residues. Germline assignment: CDR1 SGHVS and CDR2 FQNEAQ. The J segment lost 4 bases and the V segment lost 6 bases, leaving 5 bases of the junction unmatched. CDR3 sequence: CASRLLAGGYNEQFF. CDR3 DNA sequence: TGTGCCAGCAGACTTCTAGCGGGAGGATACAATGAGCAGTTCTTC.

This chain's CDR3 is CASSLGLAGYNEQFF. Here the CDR3 DNA reads TGTGCCAGCAGCCTAGGACTAGCGGGGTACAATGAGCAGTTCTTC. V usage is TRBV14 and J usage is TRBJ2-1; 12 bases agree with TRBD2. V was clipped by 4 bases and J by 4 bases; unmatched bases: 2. CDR1 and CDR2 from the germline V gene are SGHDN and FVKESK. The CDR3 length is 15 residues.

This clone was picked up one time. This sequence joins TRBV4-1 and TRBJ1-2; 10 bases fit TRBD1. There are 20 residues in the CDR3. Germline CDR1 is MGHRA and CDR2 is YSYEKL. The V segment lost 0 bases and the J segment 1 base; nucleotides outside the gene matches: 14. CDR3 DNA: TGCGCCAGCAGCCAAGATATGGCCCGGCGGGACAGGGGTTTTAACTATGGCTACACCTTC. It translates to CASSQDMARRDRGFNYGYTF.

The J gene is TRBJ2-7, the V gene TRBV5-6; weak D call: TRBD2 (5 bases). Germline CDR1 is SGHDT and CDR2 is YYEEEE. V lost 0 bases and J lost 7, with 17 bases in between. The CDR3 runs to 15 residues. CDR3 nucleotide sequence: TGTGCCAGCAGCTTGGACTCGACGCAAACGGGGGAGCAGTACTTC. This sequence encodes CASSLDSTQTGEQYF. The full variable domain, rest sourced from reference TRBV5-6 and TRBJ2-7, is DAGVTQSPTHLIKTRGQQVTLRCSPKSGHDTVSWYQQALGQGPQFIFQYYEEEERQRGNFPDRFSGHQFPNYSSELNVNALLLGDSALYLCASSLDSTQTGEQYFGPGTRLTVT.

This clone was counted once. CDR3 region: CASKDRGSFLVGGYTF. DNA of the CDR3: TGCGCCAGCAAGGACAGGGGCAGTTTCCTTGTCGGTGGCTACACCTTC. This chain uses TRBV5-1 with TRBJ1-2, with TRBD1 matching 9 bases. This CDR3 comprises 16 residues. Germline loops: CDR1 SGHRS, CDR2 YFSETQ. V shed 6 bases and J 7 bases; nucleotides not matched to a gene: 16.

The V gene is TRBV2, the J gene TRBJ2-2; possible D gene TRBD1, 6 bases. V lost 7 bases to trimming and J lost 6 bases, with 18 bases between them. Germline loops: CDR1 SNHLY, CDR2 FYNNEI. This CDR3 comprises 15 residues. The CDR3 sequence: CASNLDTKGAGELFF. The CDR3 DNA sequence: TGTGCCAGCAACTTGGACACCAAGGGGGCCGGGGAGCTGTTTTTT.

This chain connects TRBV18 to TRBJ2-5, with a tentative D call TRBD1 (6 bases). This CDR3 is built from 15 residues. Germline CDR1 KGHSH, CDR2 LQKENI. V dropped 2 bases and J dropped 0 bases, with 10 bases sitting between them. The CDR3 spells CASSPVTGNQETQYF. The CDR3 DNA is TGTGCCAGCTCACCAGTGACAGGCAACCAAGAGACCCAGTACTTC.

The chain carries TRBV19 and TRBJ2-1; 8 bases agree with TRBD1. CDR3 length: 14 amino acids. Trimming at V came to 6 bases and at J to 6 bases, leaving 7 bases not matched to a gene. Germline CDR1 LNHDA, CDR2 SQIVND (reference sequence). As DNA, the CDR3 is TGTGCCAGTAGCCCCGACAGGGGTCCCAATGAGCAGTTCTTC. Translation gives CASSPDRGPNEQFF.

This clone was counted only a few times. V is TRBV29-1 and J is TRBJ2-7; 7 bases fit TRBD1. The CDR3 length is 16 residues. The J segment lost 0 bases and the V segment lost 6 bases, leaving 14 bases of the junction unmatched. Germline values: CDR1 SQVTM, CDR2 ANQGSEA. The CDR3 coding sequence is TGCAGCGTGAGGGTACAGGGGTCGGGGAGCTCCTACGAGCAGTACGTC. Protein product: CSVRVQGSGSSYEQYV.

The CDR3 DNA follows: TGTGCCAGCAGCGGGGACCGGGACAGGGGGCGGGGCTACACCTTC. Protein sequence: CASSGDRDRGRGYTF. V usage is TRBV5-6 and J usage is TRBJ1-2; TRBD1 aligns across 12 bases. Germline V gene data show CDR1 as SGHDT and CDR2 as YYEEEE. V lost 4 bases to trimming and J lost 8 bases; unmatched junction nucleotides: 9. This CDR3 is built from 15 residues.

In its sample, this clone was seen a few times. V usage is TRBV7-9 and J usage is TRBJ1-4; D may be TRBD1 (5 bases). This CDR3 is 15 amino acids long. V was cut by 5 bases and J by 5 bases, with 15 bases left in between. Germline CDR1 is SEHNR and CDR2 is FQNEAQ (reference sequence). As DNA, the CDR3 is TGTGCCAGCAGCGCCCTCGGGGGGGAAAATGAAAAACTGTTTTTT. Its protein product is CASSALGGENEKLFF. Full variable domain (outside the CDR3, taken from reference TRBV7-9 and TRBJ1-4): DTGVSQNPRHKITKRGQNVTFRCDPISEHNRLYWYRQTLGQGPEFLTYFQNEAQLEKSRLLSDRFSAERPKGSFSTLEIQRTEQGDSAMYLCASSALGGENEKLFFGSGTQLSVL.

The V call is TRBV7-8, the J call TRBJ2-1, with a tentative D call TRBD2 (5 bases). The V and J ends lost 6 bases and 0 bases respectively, with 18 bases between them. Germline lookup yields CDR1 SGHVS and CDR2 FQNEAQ. This CDR3 region has 17 residues. The CDR3 DNA reads TGTGCCAGCAGAGGGTCGTCTGGCGGGCCCTCCTACAATGAGCAGTTCTTC. This codes for CASRGSSGGPSYNEQFF.

This clone was counted once. CDR3 nucleotides: TGTGCCAGCAGTCCCGGGACAGGGACCTACAATGAGCAGTTCTTC. Translating it yields CASSPGTGTYNEQFF. This chain links TRBV6-5 with TRBJ2-1; 9 nucleotides line up with TRBD1. V lost 5 bases to trimming and J lost 2 bases; unmatched junction nucleotides: 4. Germline assignment: CDR1 MNHEY and CDR2 SVGAGI. This CDR3 has 15 residues.

The chain joins TRBV6-4 to TRBJ2-1, with 9 bases lining up with TRBD1. Losses at the gene ends were 5 bases for V and 11 bases for J; bases not matched to a gene: 10. Germline V gives CDR1 MRHNA, CDR2 SNTAGT. The CDR3 spans 14 residues. The CDR3: CASSLDRGFSKQFF. The CDR3, as DNA: TGTGCCAGCAGTCTGGACAGGGGCTTCTCCAAGCAGTTCTTC.

The rearrangement uses TRBV5-1 and TRBJ2-7, with D possibly TRBD2 on 6 matching bases. The germline V gene has CDR1 SGHRS and CDR2 YFSETQ. Deletions cut 4 bases from V and 4 bases from J, with 12 bases between. There are 13 residues in the CDR3. The CDR3 loop is CASSRNGGYEQYV. CDR3 in DNA: TGCGCCAGCAGCCGTAACGGGGGATACGAGCAGTACGTC.

The V gene is TRBV4-1, the J gene TRBJ2-1, with a possible D match to TRBD2 (5 bases). With 1 base removed from V and 7 bases from J, the gap between germline ends came to 14 bases. The CDR3 is 15 amino acids. Per the germline V gene, CDR1 is MGHRA and CDR2 is YSYEKL. DNA of the CDR3: TGCGCCAGCAGCCAAGTTAGGCACGGAGGTAATGAGCAGTTCTTC. This codes for CASSQVRHGGNEQFF.